One and the same sample provided the 8 T cell receptor beta chains below, sequenced in a study of T-cell reconstitution after alpha-beta-depleted transplantation in children (TCRdb year 2016). The treatment or condition label of this sample denotes: allogeneic hematopoietic cell transplantation with graft depleted of TCRalphabeta T cells and CD19 B cells. Library construction relied on PCR. For sequencing, an Illumina HiSeq 2500 was employed. Molecular barcoding was employed in the preparation of TCR libraries, with unique molecular identifiers being used to normalize TCRbeta repertoire quantification. The public reads were quality trimmed at Q25 with fastp and then assembled into clones with MiXCR by TCRdb, keeping productive beta chains. Each CDR3 protein gets just one entry, which takes the most common genes and DNA from the rows behind it. A total of about a million distinct CDR3 sequences appear in this sample, roughly 29% of them only once. The ten largest account for roughly 30% of the sample.

The sequencing used PBMCs, mostly from graft donor cells, collected 360 days after TCRalphabeta/CD19-depleted stem cell transplant. The receptors were sampled from a boy under three years old who had a stem cell transplant for SCID, so the T cells may come from the graft donor.

There are a few counts of this clonotype. This rearrangement joins TRBV20-1 to TRBJ2-3; D is possibly TRBD2 (6 bases). Germline V gene lookup returns CDR1 DFQATT and CDR2 SNEGSKA (reference sequence). The CDR3 length is 15 residues. V lost 0 bases and J lost 6, with 16 bases in between. The CDR3 sequence is CSARDPLEGWDTQYF. CDR3 coding DNA: TGCAGTGCTAGAGATCCTCTGGAGGGGTGGGATACGCAGTATTTT.

This clonotype came up a few times. In DNA, the CDR3 is TGCAGTGCTAGCAGGGCCGGCTACGGCGGGGAGCTGTTTTTT. Translation: CSASRAGYGGELFF. V and J are TRBV20-1 and TRBJ2-2; D is perhaps TRBD1 (5 bases). Germline V lookup: CDR1 DFQATT, CDR2 SNEGSKA (reference sequence). The CDR3 has 14 residues. V shed 3 bases and J shed 7 bases, with 15 bases lying between them.

This clonotype was seen only once. J is TRBJ1-1 and V is TRBV5-1; tentatively, D is TRBD1 (6 bases). The germline V gene encodes CDR1 SGHRS and CDR2 YFSETQ. V was shortened by 4 bases and J by 11 bases, with 12 bases between the two germline ends. This CDR3 has 11 residues. The CDR3 spells CASSIDQGAFF. CDR3 DNA: TGCGCCAGCAGCATCGACCAGGGGGCTTTCTTT.

This clonotype was found many times. V and J are TRBV28 and TRBJ2-7; 7 bases fit TRBD2. The CDR3 covers 14 residues. V was pared by 6 bases and J by 4 bases, with 9 bases of the junction left unmatched. Germline-derived CDR1 and CDR2 are MDHEN and SYDVKM. The CDR3 spells CASRSQSGAYEQYF. In DNA form, the CDR3 reads TGTGCCAGCAGGAGTCAGAGCGGGGCTTACGAGCAGTACTTC.

This clonotype has just a few counts. The chain joins TRBV7-6 to TRBJ1-1; D gene unclear. This CDR3 is built from 15 residues. Trimming left V 2 bases short and J 1 base short, with 11 bases between. Germline V gene sequence: CDR1 SGHVS, CDR2 FNYEAQ. The CDR3 is CASSLSATGNTEAFF. In DNA, the CDR3 is TGTGCCAGCAGCTTAAGTGCGACGGGGAACACTGAAGCTTTCTTT. The whole variable domain, filled in from reference TRBV7-6 and TRBJ1-1, reads GAGVSQSPRYKVTKRGQDVALRCDPISGHVSLYWYRQALGQGPEFLTYFNYEAQQDKSGLPNDRFSAERPEGSISTLTIQRTEQRDSAMYRCASSLSATGNTEAFFGQGTRLTVV.

The CDR3 DNA follows: TGTGCCAGCAGCTTACATCTTTCAGGATCCGGGGCCAACGTCCTGACTTTC. Amino acid sequence: CASSLHLSGSGANVLTF. The J gene is TRBJ2-6, the V gene TRBV7-9, with D uncertain. This CDR3 has 17 amino acids. Germline CDR1 reads SEHNR; CDR2 reads FQNEAQ (reference sequence). V was cut by 2 bases and J by 4 bases, with 15 bases left in between.

This clonotype was observed a handful of times. CDR3 region: CASSLPTTGTLVEKLFF. The CDR3 region has the DNA TGTGCCAGCAGTTTGCCCACAACCGGGACTTTGGTTGAAAAACTGTTTTTT. The chain links TRBV12-3 or TRBV12-4 to TRBJ1-4, with D perhaps matching TRBD1 (5 bases). The V end lost 3 bases, the J end lost 7 bases, and 21 bases lay between the germline ends. This CDR3 comprises 17 residues.

This clonotype showed up just a few times. J is TRBJ1-2 and V is TRBV6-1; maybe TRBD1 (6 bases). V gave up 5 bases and J gave up 4 bases, with 14 bases separating them. Germline CDR1 reads MNHNS; CDR2 reads SASEGT. The CDR3 runs 14 residues. The CDR3 DNA sequence: TGTGCCAGCAGTCCCCAGGGGCCCCTCTATGGCTACACCTTC. It yields the protein CASSPQGPLYGYTF.